What follows are 2 T cell receptor beta chains derived from one specimen sequenced in a study of cytomegalovirus exposure and HLA in healthy donors. The protocol was immunoSEQ multiplex PCR, while the TCRdb copy is restricted to in-frame clones and leaves out a portion. This sample has 330,000 or so clones, with 80% to 90% found just once. The sample taken for sequencing was PBMCs. The receptors were gathered from a young woman in good health and CMV-seronegative.

This chain links TRBV6-5 with TRBJ2-1, with a weak D call TRBD2 (6 bases). CDR1 is MNHEY, CDR2 SVGAGI, per germline. V lost 6 bases and J lost 6, with 15 bases in between. CDR3 size: 14 residues. For the CDR3, the DNA is TGTGCCAGCAGACCGGGACTCCAATCCAATGAGCAGTTCTTC. Protein product: CASRPGLQSNEQFF.

V gene TRBV4-2 combines with J gene TRBJ2-3; 7 nucleotides align to TRBD2. This CDR3 contains 18 residues. Unmatched junction bases numbered 13, after V lost 2 bases and J lost 2 bases. CDR1 and CDR2 from the germline V gene are LGHNA and YNFKEQ. As DNA, the CDR3 is TGTGCCAGCAGCCAACCCCCCATAGCGGGTGCACACACAGATACGCAGTATTTT. Protein sequence: CASSQPPIAGAHTDTQYF.